A selection of T cell receptor beta chains follows, all from one sample in a study of blood T cell repertoires in COVID-19. The assay was immunoSEQ multiplex PCR, and TCRdb's table has in-frame clones only and misses some. The sample shows about 130,000 clones, approximately 88% of them seen only once. The sequencing input was peripheral blood. All receptors come from a man between 65 and 85 years old with active COVID-19. CDR3s include the opening cysteine and the closing phenylalanine or tryptophan. D genes are given only for firm matches. A row's size may be missing; if present it is once, few, many or a size class.

v_call	j_call	clone_size	d_call	cdr3_nt	cdr3_aa
TRBV6-5	TRBJ2-1	NA	NA	TGTGCCAGCAGGTCGGGAGACAATGAGCAGTTCTTC	CASRSGDNEQFF
TRBV19	TRBJ2-7	NA	NA	TGTGCCAGTGCCCGGGACAAATCCTACGAGCAGTACTTC	CASARDKSYEQYF
TRBV4-1	TRBJ2-2	NA	TRBD2	TGCGCCAGCAGCCACGCGATCCAAGGGAGGGCGGACACCGGGGAGCTGTTTTTT	CASSHAIQGRADTGELFF
TRBV10-2	TRBJ2-1	NA	TRBD2	TGCGCCAGTGAGCGGGAGGGCCTATATGGTGAGCAGTTCTTC	CASEREGLYGEQFF
TRBV18	TRBJ2-1	NA	NA	TGTGCCAGCTCACCGCAAACAGGGAGCTCCTACAATGAGCAGTTCTTC	CASSPQTGSSYNEQFF
TRBV3-1/TRBV3-2	TRBJ1-1	NA	NA	TGTGCCACCATGGGGGGGGCGAACACTGAAGCTTTCTTT	CATMGGANTEAFF
TRBV4-1	TRBJ2-5	NA	TRBD2	TGCGCCAGCAGCCAAGTAACTAGCGGCCAAGAGACCCAGTACTTC	CASSQVTSGQETQYF
TRBV24-1	TRBJ2-1	NA	TRBD1	TGTGCCACCAGTGATCCCTTCGGACAGGGGGGAGCAAATGAGCAGTTCTTC	CATSDPFGQGGANEQFF
TRBV3-1/TRBV3-2	TRBJ2-3	NA	NA	TGTGCCAGCAGCCGACCGGAGGGCCTGGGAGATACGCAGTATTTT	CASSRPEGLGDTQYF
TRBV28	TRBJ2-1	NA	NA	TGTGCCAGCAGGAGTTTAGACAGCAGAACGTATAATGAGCAGTTCTTC	CASRSLDSRTYNEQFF
TRBV7-9	TRBJ2-7	NA	TRBD2	TGTGCCAGCAGCTTGTTATCGGGAGGTCGCTACGAGCAGTACTTC	CASSLLSGGRYEQYF
TRBV19	TRBJ1-2	few	NA	TGTGCCAGTAGTGGTGCCGCGGCAGCCTCAAAGGGCTACACCTTC	CASSGAAAASKGYTF
TRBV28	TRBJ1-2	NA	NA	TGTGCCAGCAGTGACGGGGTTTTGGGCTACACCTTC	CASSDGVLGYTF
TRBV2	TRBJ1-6	NA	TRBD1	TGTGCCAGCAGTGAGATGGGGACAGGGGACTCACCCCTCCACTTT	CASSEMGTGDSPLHF
TRBV7-9	TRBJ2-3	NA	NA	TGTGCCAGCAGGCCTACGGGGGATACGCAGTATTTT	CASRPTGDTQYF
TRBV28	TRBJ1-2	NA	TRBD1	TGTGCCAGCGCAGCCAGGGGGTTAGGTCATGGCTACACCTTC	CASAARGLGHGYTF
TRBV5-1	TRBJ2-3	NA	TRBD2	TGCGCCAGCAGAACTAGCGGGAGGCGCACAGATACGCAGTATTTT	CASRTSGRRTDTQYF
TRBV5-6	TRBJ1-2	once	NA	TGTGCCAGCAGCTTAAGACAGGAGAACTATGGCTACACCTTC	CASSLRQENYGYTF
TRBV7-3	TRBJ2-3	NA	TRBD2	TGTGCCAGCAGCTTGGGCCCAGCGGGAAGCACAGATACGCAGTATTTT	CASSLGPAGSTDTQYF
TRBV2	TRBJ1-1	NA	TRBD1	TGTGCCAGCACCCTTACAGGGGACGGGAACACTGAAGCTTTCTTT	CASTLTGDGNTEAFF
TRBV7-9	TRBJ2-1	NA	NA	TGTGCCAGCAGCTTAGGAAGGGAGCGGTCCTACAATGAGCAGTTCTTC	CASSLGRERSYNEQFF
TRBV25-1	TRBJ2-5	NA	TRBD2	TGTGCCAGCAGTGTACTAGCGGGACGAAAGGAGACCCAGTACTTC	CASSVLAGRKETQYF
TRBV18	TRBJ2-1	NA	NA	TGTGCCAGCTCACCAGCGGGACCCTACAATGAGCAGTTCTTC	CASSPAGPYNEQFF
TRBV27	TRBJ2-1	NA	NA	TGTGCCAGCAGCCCCCGGACTCGTAATGAGCAGTTCTTC	CASSPRTRNEQFF
TRBV4-1	TRBJ2-3	NA	TRBD2	TGCGCCAGCAGCCAAGAATTGAGGGAGGGGGATACGCAGTATTTT	CASSQELREGDTQYF
TRBV7-2	TRBJ2-5	NA	TRBD2	TGTGCCAGTCAACTTACTAGCGTCCAAGAGACCCAGTACTTC	CASQLTSVQETQYF
TRBV29-1	TRBJ2-7	NA	TRBD1	TGCAGCGGGGGACAGTTCCCCTACGAGCAGTACTTC	CSGGQFPYEQYF
TRBV11-2	TRBJ1-2	NA	TRBD1	TGTGCCAGCAGCCCCTGGGACAGCTATGGCTACACCTTC	CASSPWDSYGYTF
TRBV7-8	TRBJ1-2	NA	NA	TGTGCCAGCAGCCCACAGGGTAACTATGGCTACACCTTC	CASSPQGNYGYTF
TRBV5-5	TRBJ1-1	NA	TRBD1	TGTGCCAGCAGCTCAGGACAGGGGACCCTGAACACTGAAGCTTTCTTT	CASSSGQGTLNTEAFF
TRBV5-1	TRBJ1-4	NA	NA	TGCGCCAGCAGCTTGGGCTCAGGGAACACTAATGAAAAACTGTTTTTT	CASSLGSGNTNEKLFF
TRBV19	TRBJ2-2	NA	TRBD1	TGTGCCAGTAGTATAGCCCGGGACAGCTACACCGGGGAGCTGTTTTTT	CASSIARDSYTGELFF
TRBV6-6	TRBJ2-7	NA	TRBD2	TGTGCCAGCAGTTTCCGGGGAGCGGGAGGAGGAGAGCAGTACTTC	CASSFRGAGGGEQYF
TRBV15	TRBJ2-7	NA	NA	TGTGCCACCGGGCACCGTGGCTACGAGCAGTACTTC	CATGHRGYEQYF
TRBV14	TRBJ2-3	few	NA	TGTGCCAGCAGCCCTCGGAGGGAGAAATTCACAGATACGCAGTATTTT	CASSPRREKFTDTQYF
TRBV19	TRBJ1-2	NA	TRBD1	TGTGCCAGTACCACCGGGGGACAGCGCGGGAGCTACACCTTC	CASTTGGQRGSYTF
TRBV6-2/TRBV6-3	TRBJ2-7	NA	TRBD2	TGTGCCAGCAGTCCCCGACTAGCGGGAGTGCTACTGGGCTACGAGCAGTACTTC	CASSPRLAGVLLGYEQYF
TRBV18	TRBJ2-7	NA	TRBD2	TGTGCCAGCTCACCCAGCCCTAGCGGTGCCTCCTACGAGCAGTACTTC	CASSPSPSGASYEQYF
TRBV5-4	TRBJ1-1	NA	TRBD1	TGTGCCAGCAGCTTGGAAGGGGGCGCGGACACTGAAGCTTTCTTT	CASSLEGGADTEAFF
TRBV2	TRBJ2-2	NA	TRBD2	TGTGCCAGCAGTGAACAAGGCGGGAGGGCCACCGGGGAGCTGTTTTTT	CASSEQGGRATGELFF
TRBV4-1	TRBJ2-1	NA	NA	TGCGCCAGCAGCAGCTCGGTTGCAAACAATGAGCAGTTCTTC	CASSSSVANNEQFF
TRBV11-3	TRBJ2-6	NA	NA	TGTGCCAGCAGCCCAGGGGTGGGCAGGACGTCTGGGGCCAACGTCCTGACTTTC	CASSPGVGRTSGANVLTF
TRBV3-1/TRBV3-2	TRBJ2-2	NA	NA	TGTGCCAGCAGCCGCGGACAGAACACCGGGGAGCTGTTTTTT	CASSRGQNTGELFF
TRBV7-2	TRBJ2-3	NA	NA	TGTGCCAGCAGCTCAGAGACACCTTTCTTTCCCACAGATACGCAGTATTTT	CASSSETPFFPTDTQYF
TRBV6-1	TRBJ2-2	many	TRBD2	TGTGCCAGCAGTGAAGGGGGACTAGCGGCCTTCTTCAACACCGGGGAGCTGTTTTTT	CASSEGGLAAFFNTGELFF
TRBV7-9	TRBJ1-1	NA	NA	TGTGCCAGCAGCTCCTCCAGGCCAAACACTGAAGCTTTCTTT	CASSSSRPNTEAFF
TRBV7-9	TRBJ2-2	NA	NA	TGTGCCAGCAGCTTAGGTCCGGGACTCAGGGACGGGGAGCTGTTTTTT	CASSLGPGLRDGELFF
TRBV29-1	TRBJ2-2	NA	TRBD2	TGCAGCGTTGAAGGGGGGGGCACCGGGGAGCTGTTTTTT	CSVEGGGTGELFF
TRBV4-2	TRBJ2-1	NA	NA	TGTGCCAGCAGCCCCCAGGAAGCCTACAATGAGCAGTTCTTC	CASSPQEAYNEQFF
TRBV27	TRBJ2-7	NA	NA	TGTGCCACCAAACAGGGCGCCGGCTACGAGCAGTACTTC	CATKQGAGYEQYF
TRBV24-1	TRBJ1-2	NA	TRBD1	TGTGCCACCAGCAGGGGGTCTAACTATGGCTACACCTTC	CATSRGSNYGYTF
TRBV15	TRBJ2-4	once	NA	TGTGCCACCAGCAGAGAAGGGGAAGCCAAAAACATTCAGTACTTC	CATSREGEAKNIQYF
TRBV5-4	TRBJ1-5	few	TRBD1	TGTGCCAGCAGCTATGGGACAGCTAGCAATCAGCCCCAGCATTTT	CASSYGTASNQPQHF
TRBV27	TRBJ1-2	NA	TRBD1	TGTGCCAGCAGTCCCTGGACAGGGAACTATGGCTACACCTTC	CASSPWTGNYGYTF